One and the same sample provided the 3 T cell receptor beta chains below, sequenced in a study of blood T cell repertoires in COVID-19. Data came from immunoSEQ multiplex PCR; TCRdb stores just in-frame clones and leaves some out. The sample includes approximately 94,000 clones, around 90% of them seen just once. Material for sequencing was peripheral blood. These receptors were taken from a woman in her 50s in a cohort sampled during active COVID-19.

V is TRBV27 and J is TRBJ1-1, with 7 positions matching TRBD1. The length of the CDR3 is 15 residues. Germline CDR1 MNHEY, CDR2 SMNVEV (reference sequence). V shed 5 bases and J 1 base; nucleotides not matched to a gene: 7. The CDR3 loop reads CASSHRTGPNTEAFF. CDR3 nucleotides: TGTGCCAGCAGTCATCGGACAGGACCGAACACTGAAGCTTTCTTT.

The chain couples TRBV11-1 to TRBJ2-1; D may be TRBD2 (6 bases). Trimming took off 3 bases at V and 0 bases at J, with 9 bases between the two ends. This CDR3 has 15 amino acids. CDR1 and CDR2 from the germline V gene are SGHAT and FQDESV (reference sequence). The CDR3 coding sequence is TGTGCCAGCAGCTTGGGAGGTGGCTCCTACAATGAGCAGTTCTTC. It specifies CASSLGGGSYNEQFF.

This clone was recorded a few times. The chain is built from TRBV2 and TRBJ1-6; 11 bases match TRBD1. Germline loops: CDR1 SNHLY, CDR2 FYNNEI. V trimming: 5 bases; J trimming: 9 bases; junction bases outside the gene matches: 12. CDR3 length: 17 residues. The CDR3 sequence is CASSSLTAGTGGSPLHF. The CDR3 bases are TGTGCCAGCAGTTCTCTAACCGCCGGGACAGGGGGTTCACCCCTCCACTTT.